This T cell receptor (beta chain) was sequenced in a study of Ad26.COV2.S vaccination and SARS-CoV-2 variants. Noted treatment: some 19 received Ad26.COV2.S at low or high dose, single or two shots; several received placebo; per-sample allocation not given. The investigators took samples on day 63 after the first vaccine or placebo injection. Germline V gene lookup returns CDR1 SSHAT and CDR2 FNYEAQ (reference sequence). Trimming removed 1 base from V and 0 bases from J, with 12 bases in between. The CDR3 sequence is 16 residues long. The assay was immunoSEQ multiplex PCR, and TCRdb's table has in-frame clones only and misses some. Among some 410,000 clones listed, about 90% were seen once.

This receptor was taken from a person aged 18-60 years who received the Ad26.COV2.S COVID-19 vaccine or a placebo. The V and J genes are TRBV7-7 and TRBJ1-2, with D tentatively TRBD1 (6 bases). The sequenced sample was peripheral blood, obtained in a trial of Ad26.COV2.S vaccine versus placebo. CDR3 protein: CASSLDLHRANYGYTF. CDR3 sequence (DNA): TGTGCCAGCAGCTTAGACCTCCACAGGGCTAACTATGGCTACACCTTC.